These 20 T cell receptor beta chains share one sample of origin, sequenced in a study of blood T cell repertoires in COVID-19. Assay: immunoSEQ multiplex PCR; the TCRdb copy retains only in-frame clones and omits some. This repertoire shows 80,000 to 95,000 clones, 70% to 85% found once; its top ten account for around 4.5%. Sequences were obtained from peripheral blood. The receptors derive from a woman between 45 and 60 years old with acute or convalescent COVID-19.

The chain is built from TRBV5-1 and TRBJ1-2; TRBD1 is a possible D gene (6 bases). This CDR3 region has 15 residues. Deletions cut 0 bases from V and 2 bases from J, with 11 bases between. CDR1 is SGHRS and CDR2 is YFSETQ in the germline V gene. The CDR3 sequence: CASSLGTAGNYGYTF. CDR3 in DNA: TGCGCCAGCAGCTTGGGGACAGCAGGGAACTATGGCTACACCTTC. Full variable domain (remainder filled in from reference TRBV5-1 and TRBJ1-2): KAGVTQTPRYLIKTRGQQVTLSCSPISGHRSVSWYQQTPGQGLQFLFEYFSETQRNKGNFPGRFSGRQFSNSRSEMNVSTLELGDSALYLCASSLGTAGNYGYTFGSGTRLTVV.

The gene calls are TRBV28 and TRBJ1-2; D is perhaps TRBD1 (5 bases). Trimming pared 2 bases from V and 6 bases from J, leaving 13 bases between. The CDR3 sequence is 14 residues long. CDR1 MDHEN and CDR2 SYDVKM come from the germline V gene. The chain's CDR3 is CASSLGTALHGYTF. The CDR3 DNA reads TGTGCCAGCAGTTTAGGGACTGCTCTCCATGGCTACACCTTC.

This clone occurred once. The V gene is TRBV6-4, the J gene TRBJ2-1; D is unresolved. V was trimmed by 4 bases and J by 8 bases, leaving 18 bases between them. The CDR3 covers 15 residues. CDR1 is MRHNA and CDR2 is SNTAGT in the germline V gene. The CDR3 DNA is TGTGCCAGCAGTGCCGCAGCAGGCCCAGGCGATGAGCAGTTCTTC. It is translated as CASSAAAGPGDEQFF.

The rearrangement links TRBV4-2 to TRBJ1-1, with D unresolved. There are 14 residues in the CDR3. The V and J ends lost 2 bases and 0 bases respectively, with 7 bases between them. Germline lookup yields CDR1 LGHNA and CDR2 YNFKEQ. CDR3 nucleotides: TGTGCCAGCAGCCAACTAACGGTGAACACTGAAGCTTTCTTT. It translates to CASSQLTVNTEAFF.

The CDR3 DNA is TGTGCCAGCAGCCCGGGACAGGGAACAGAAAAACTGTTTTTT. It codes for CASSPGQGTEKLFF. V and J are TRBV7-2 and TRBJ1-4; TRBD1 matches at 9 bases. The J segment lost 8 bases and the V segment lost 5 bases, leaving 6 bases of the junction unmatched. Germline CDR1 SGHTA, CDR2 FQGNSA. There are 14 residues in the CDR3.

The chain carries TRBV7-8 and TRBJ2-7, with 8 bases identical to TRBD2. The V and J ends lost 5 bases and 5 bases, in that order; junction bases with no gene match: 17. Germline CDR1 and CDR2: SGHVS and FQNEAQ. The CDR3 length is 17 residues. CDR3 sequence reads: CASSPGTSGGRRNEQYF. Here the CDR3 DNA reads TGTGCCAGCAGCCCAGGGACATCGGGAGGGAGAAGAAACGAGCAGTACTTC.

The chain links TRBV7-2 to TRBJ1-3; 7 bases line up with TRBD1. The CDR3 is 16 residues long. From germline, CDR1 is SGHTA and CDR2 FQGNSA. Trimming at V came to 3 bases and at J to 0 bases, leaving 5 bases not matched to a gene. The DNA of the CDR3 is TGTGCCAGCAGCTTGGGGACAGCGATCTCTGGAAACACCATATATTTT. Amino acid sequence: CASSLGTAISGNTIYF.

The rearrangement links TRBV3-1 (or the pseudogene TRBV3-2) to TRBJ2-5, with D unresolved. Trimming shortened V by 1 base and J by 2 bases, and 5 bases separated the two germline ends. CDR1 LGHDT and CDR2 YNNKEL come from the germline V gene (reference sequence). This CDR3 has 13 residues. CDR3 residues: CASSQALQETQYF. The CDR3 DNA sequence: TGTGCCAGCAGCCAAGCGTTACAAGAGACCCAGTACTTC.

The chain uses TRBV9 and TRBJ2-3; 7 positions agree with TRBD1. The CDR3 consists of 15 residues. From germline, CDR1 is SGDLS and CDR2 YYNGEE. V lost 4 bases and J lost 2; bases outside the gene matches: 7. The CDR3 DNA reads as TGTGCCAGCAGCACTAGGGGGCAGCACACAGATACGCAGTATTTT. Translation gives CASSTRGQHTDTQYF.

The chain joins TRBV7-2 to TRBJ2-1; 7 nucleotides line up with TRBD2. The CDR3 is 16 residues long. V dropped 1 base and J dropped 7; count of bases not matched to a gene: 10. CDR1 is SGHTA and CDR2 is FQGNSA in the germline V gene. CDR3 residues: CASSLGMVRGGNEQFF. CDR3 nucleotide sequence: TGTGCCAGCAGCTTAGGGATGGTTAGGGGAGGGAATGAGCAGTTCTTC. Full variable domain (rest looked up from reference TRBV7-2 and TRBJ2-1): GAGVSQSPSNKVTEKGKDVELRCDPISGHTALYWYRQSLGQGLEFLIYFQGNSAPDKSGLPSDRFSAERTGGSVSTLTIQRTQQEDSAVYLCASSLGMVRGGNEQFFGPGTRLTVL.

The gene calls are TRBV14 and TRBJ2-2; no reliable D call. Germline V gene sequence: CDR1 SGHDN, CDR2 FVKESK. This CDR3 is 13 amino acids long. V was shortened by 4 bases and J by 6 bases, with 9 bases between the two germline ends. The DNA for the CDR3 is TGTGCCAGCAGCCCCCGGCAGGCCGGGGAGCTGTTTTTT. Amino acid sequence: CASSPRQAGELFF.

The chain couples TRBV6-5 to TRBJ1-1, with D unresolved. From germline, CDR1 is MNHEY and CDR2 SVGAGI. V gave up 4 bases and J gave up 1 base, with 7 bases separating them. The CDR3 covers 13 residues. This CDR3 is CASSFIRNTEAFF. The DNA of the CDR3 is TGTGCCAGCAGTTTTATTAGGAACACTGAAGCTTTCTTT.

V and J are TRBV28 and TRBJ1-1; D call uncertain. The CDR3 runs to 15 residues. Germline CDR1 reads MDHEN; CDR2 reads SYDVKM. V lost 2 bases and J 2 bases, leaving 12 bases between the germline ends. The CDR3 here is CASSLIRGTNTEAFF. CDR3 DNA sequence: TGTGCCAGCAGTTTAATACGGGGAACAAACACTGAAGCTTTCTTT.

The genes are TRBV28 and TRBJ1-5; TRBD1 aligns across 8 bases. V shed 3 bases, J shed 8 bases, and the junction held 9 bases outside the gene matches. CDR1 and CDR2 (germline): MDHEN, SYDVKM. This CDR3 region has 15 residues. The CDR3 DNA reads as TGTGCCAGCAGTTTCCAGGGGGCTGTGATAAAGCCCCAGCATTTT. It specifies CASSFQGAVIKPQHF.

The chain employs TRBV6-5 and TRBJ2-7; D is perhaps TRBD2 (6 bases). Germline V gene sequence: CDR1 MNHEY, CDR2 SVGAGI. The CDR3 consists of 13 residues. Trimming pared 5 bases from V and 7 bases from J, leaving 15 bases between. The CDR3 sequence: CASSILGAGEQYF. The CDR3 coding sequence is TGTGCCAGCAGTATACTAGGGGCGGGGGAGCAGTACTTC.

The chain uses TRBV24-1 and TRBJ2-2; TRBD2 agrees at 7 bases. From germline, CDR1 is KGHDR and CDR2 SFDVKD. The CDR3 extends over 13 amino acids. V shed 8 bases and J 3 bases; nucleotides not matched to a gene: 2. The CDR3 DNA reads as TGTGCCACCATTGCGGGAGACACCGGGGAGCTGTTTTTT. It codes for CATIAGDTGELFF.

The chain has TRBV25-1 and TRBJ1-2; 10 bases line up with TRBD1. V shed 4 bases and J 5 bases; nucleotides not matched to a gene: 4. Looked up from germline, CDR1 is MGHDK and CDR2 is SYGVNS. The CDR3 has 14 residues. CDR3 loop: CASSGPGQGYGYTF. CDR3 DNA sequence: TGTGCCAGCAGTGGGCCGGGACAGGGGTATGGCTACACCTTC.

This clone appeared a few times. The CDR3 DNA follows: TGTGCCAGCAGTTCCCTGACAGGGTGGGACAAAAACATTCAGTACTTC. It codes for CASSSLTGWDKNIQYF. The gene calls are TRBV6-5 and TRBJ2-4, with 7 bases lining up with TRBD1. Looked up from germline, CDR1 is MNHEY and CDR2 is SVGAGI. CDR3 length: 16 amino acids. Trimming took 4 bases from V and 3 from J; bases not matched to a gene: 9.

This rearrangement joins TRBV10-1 to TRBJ2-4, with 8 bases identical to TRBD1. The V gene's germline CDR1 is WNHNN and CDR2 SYGVQD (reference sequence). V gave up 4 bases and J gave up 4 bases; unmatched junction bases: 3. The CDR3 totals 14 residues. CDR3 sequence reads: CASSAGTGKNIQYF. CDR3 coding DNA: TGCGCCAGCAGTGCGGGGACAGGAAAAAACATTCAGTACTTC.

This clone appeared once. The chain couples TRBV11-2 to TRBJ2-7; maybe TRBD1 (6 bases). Trimming took 5 bases from V and 6 from J, leaving 17 bases between them. CDR3 size: 14 residues. Germline V gene data show CDR1 as SGHAT and CDR2 as FQNNGV. CDR3 protein: CASSPGARVGEQYF. The CDR3 bases are TGTGCCAGCAGCCCAGGGGCCAGGGTGGGCGAGCAGTACTTC.